A single sample is the source of the 27 T cell receptor beta chains below, sequenced in a study of blood T cell repertoires in COVID-19. Profiled with immunoSEQ multiplex PCR; TCRdb holds only in-frame clones, not every one. The sample holds more than 95,000 clones, 82% seen once. The sequenced sample was peripheral blood. The source of these receptors is a man in his sixties or seventies with active or convalescent COVID-19.

The sample holds a few counts of this clone. The V and J genes are TRBV7-8 and TRBJ2-1, with a weak D call TRBD2 (6 bases). Looked up from germline, CDR1 is SGHVS and CDR2 is FQNEAQ. The ends were cut back, 5 bases at V and 7 bases at J, with 18 bases in the middle. The CDR3 spans 15 residues. As DNA, the CDR3 is TGTGCCAGCAGCCTGAGCGGGTGGGGAGGAAATGAGCAGTTCTTC. Translating it yields CASSLSGWGGNEQFF.

The chain employs TRBV18 and TRBJ2-2; D gene unclear. Trimming took 3 bases from V and 6 from J, leaving 5 bases between them. CDR3 length: 12 amino acids. Germline V CDR1 and CDR2: KGHSH, LQKENI. The CDR3 sequence is CASSPYSGELFF. The DNA of the CDR3 is TGTGCCAGCTCACCTTATTCCGGGGAGCTGTTTTTT.

This clone has a single count. This CDR3 fails to terminate in the conserved phenylalanine or tryptophan, so it likely reflects a read error. Because the CDR3's place on the DNA is in doubt, the DNA is left out and the CDR3 is given as listed by TCRdb. V and J are TRBV9 and TRBJ2-7; the listed D gene, TRBD1, was not tested against the DNA. Per germline, CDR1 SGDLS and CDR2 YYNGEE. The CDR3 totals 14 residues, both ends included. CDR3 protein: CANDSDRKLTDRWL.

This chain uses TRBV7-8 with TRBJ2-7; TRBD2 matches 7 bases. Trimming at V came to 5 bases and at J to 6 bases, leaving 13 bases not matched to a gene. CDR1 and CDR2 (germline): SGHVS, FQNEAQ. The CDR3 extends over 15 amino acids. The CDR3 loop reads CASSPQHAAGAEQYF. DNA for the CDR3: TGTGCCAGCAGCCCCCAGCACGCGGCGGGAGCCGAGCAGTACTTC.

This rearrangement joins TRBV7-9 to TRBJ1-2; 9 bases map to TRBD1. V lost 5 bases to trimming and J lost 6 bases; unmatched junction nucleotides: 4. This CDR3 is built from 13 residues. CDR1 and CDR2 (germline): SEHNR, FQNEAQ (reference sequence). This CDR3 is CASSQQGADGYTF. CDR3 nucleotide sequence: TGTGCCAGCAGCCAACAGGGGGCCGATGGCTACACCTTC.

The V and J genes are TRBV5-4 and TRBJ2-1, with TRBD2 as a possible D gene (6 bases). Per germline, CDR1 SGHNT and CDR2 YYREEE (reference sequence). The CDR3 has 14 amino acids. V lost 3 bases and J lost 4, with 11 bases in between. The CDR3 sequence is CASSSGTLYNEQFF. The CDR3 DNA sequence: TGTGCCAGCAGCTCCGGGACTCTTTACAATGAGCAGTTCTTC.

To note about this clone: This may be a read error, as it is one base from a much larger clone. This chain joins TRBV6-5 and TRBJ1-2, with 8 bases lining up with TRBD1. Germline V CDR1 and CDR2: MNHEY, SVGAGI. J was trimmed by 2 bases and V by 5 bases; bases with no gene match: 4. The CDR3 has 14 residues. The CDR3 is CASSKDRANYGYTF. The CDR3 DNA follows: TGTGCCAGCAGTAAGGACAGGGCCAACTATGGCTACACCTTC.

This chain joins TRBV3-1 (or the pseudogene TRBV3-2) and TRBJ2-1; TRBD2 agrees at 8 bases. Germline assignment: CDR1 LGHDT and CDR2 YNNKEL (reference sequence). Trimming removed 2 bases from V and 6 bases from J; junction bases left unmatched: 6. This CDR3 spans 15 amino acids. The CDR3 reads CASSQLSSGSNEQFF. For the CDR3, the DNA is TGTGCCAGCAGCCAATTGTCTAGCGGGTCCAATGAGCAGTTCTTC.

This clone came up once. The rearrangement uses TRBV28 and TRBJ1-1; D unresolved. The germline gives CDR1 MDHEN, CDR2 SYDVKM. Deletions cut 6 bases from V and 1 base from J, with 18 bases between. This CDR3 comprises 16 residues. The DNA for the CDR3 is TGTGCCAGCAGCCCTGTAGTACGGTCTTGGAACACTGAAGCTTTCTTT. It specifies CASSPVVRSWNTEAFF.

The J gene is TRBJ2-1, the V gene TRBV5-1, with TRBD2 matching over 7 bases. Per germline, CDR1 SGHRS and CDR2 YFSETQ. With 7 bases clipped from V and 7 bases from J, the junction kept 23 bases outside the gene matches. There are 18 residues in the CDR3. CDR3 in DNA: TGCGCCAGCCGCGACAATCCAAAGCGGGACTCAGCGGCTAATGAGCAGTTCTTC. Its protein is CASRDNPKRDSAANEQFF.

This clone was picked up a small number of times. The chain carries TRBV5-5 and TRBJ1-5, with D uncertain. Germline V gene lookup returns CDR1 SGHKS and CDR2 YYEKEE (reference sequence). The CDR3 contains 13 residues. V lost 4 bases and J lost 0, with 5 bases in between. The CDR3 is CASSLYSNQPQHF. The DNA of the CDR3 is TGTGCCAGCAGCCTATATAGCAATCAGCCCCAGCATTTT.

The DNA of the CDR3 is TGTGCCAGCAGTTTAGGGACAGGGGGAGGTCAGCCCCAGCATTTT. It specifies CASSLGTGGGQPQHF. J is TRBJ1-5 and V is TRBV28; TRBD1 agrees at 11 bases. Germline CDR1 MDHEN, CDR2 SYDVKM. This CDR3 is 15 amino acids long. Trimming cost V 2 bases and J 6 bases; bases outside gene matches: 3. The entire variable domain, with the rest obtained from reference TRBV28 and TRBJ1-5, is as follows: DVKVTQSSRYLVKRTGEKVFLECVQDMDHENMFWYRQDPGLGLRLIYFSYDVKMKEKGDIPEGYSVSREKKERFSLILESASTNQTSMYLCASSLGTGGGQPQHFGDGTRLSIL.

This clone was found once. This rearrangement joins TRBV24-1 to TRBJ2-3; TRBD2 might be the D (5 bases). The length of the CDR3 is 14 residues. CDR1 and CDR2 (germline): KGHDR, SFDVKD. Trimming took off 4 bases at V and 5 bases at J, with 12 bases between the two ends. The CDR3 protein is CATSDPSGEDTQYF. The CDR3 nucleotides are TGTGCCACCAGTGACCCAAGCGGTGAAGATACGCAGTATTTT.

This clone has only a few counts. This chain connects TRBV28 to TRBJ1-2; no firm D call. V was clipped by 5 bases and J by 4 bases, with 17 bases between them. The CDR3 contains 15 residues. CDR1 and CDR2 (germline): MDHEN, SYDVKM. The CDR3 nucleotides read TGTGCCAGCAGTCCAGCCCGAGGCAGCGGCTATGGCTACACCTTC. Translating gives CASSPARGSGYGYTF.

This rearrangement joins TRBV29-1 to TRBJ2-2, with D possibly matching TRBD2 (6 bases). The CDR3 totals 15 residues. The germline V and J ends were trimmed by 4 bases and 4 bases, with 16 bases remaining between them. Germline CDR1 reads SQVTM; CDR2 reads ANQGSEA. DNA for the CDR3: TGCAGCGTTGGGGTTACGAGTAGCGGCACCGGGGAGCTGTTTTTT. Its protein is CSVGVTSSGTGELFF.

The chain recombines TRBV5-1 with TRBJ1-3, with a tentative D call TRBD1 (5 bases). The germline gives CDR1 SGHRS, CDR2 YFSETQ. The CDR3 length is 14 residues. V shed 5 bases and J shed 0 bases, with 9 bases lying between them. The CDR3 sequence is CASRRGTSGNTIYF. The CDR3 region has the DNA TGCGCCAGCAGGCGGGGCACCTCTGGAAACACCATATATTTT. The full variable domain, rest sourced from reference TRBV5-1 and TRBJ1-3, is KAGVTQTPRYLIKTRGQQVTLSCSPISGHRSVSWYQQTPGQGLQFLFEYFSETQRNKGNFPGRFSGRQFSNSRSEMNVSTLELGDSALYLCASRRGTSGNTIYFGEGSWLTVV.

V usage is TRBV28 and J usage is TRBJ2-5; 7 nucleotides align to TRBD2. The germline gives CDR1 MDHEN, CDR2 SYDVKM. V gave up 6 bases and J gave up 2 bases; unmatched junction bases: 3. This CDR3 has 13 residues. The chain's CDR3 is CASRRGSQETQYF. The CDR3, as DNA: TGTGCCAGCAGGCGGGGGAGTCAAGAGACCCAGTACTTC.

This rearrangement joins TRBV7-2 to TRBJ2-3; D remains unclear. Trimming left V 2 bases short and J 2 bases short, with 8 bases between. Germline CDR1 is SGHTA and CDR2 is FQGNSA. CDR3 length: 14 amino acids. As DNA, the CDR3 is TGTGCCAGCAGCTTACTGTACAACACAGATACGCAGTATTTT. This sequence encodes CASSLLYNTDTQYF.

The genes are TRBV6-2 or TRBV6-3 and TRBJ1-6, with D hard to call. Germline CDR1 is MNHEY and CDR2 is SVGEGT. With 6 bases removed from V and 9 bases from J, the gap between germline ends came to 15 bases. The CDR3 has 14 residues. CDR3 coding DNA: TGTGCCAGCAGCATGCCCCTCGAGGTTTCACCCCTCCACTTT. This encodes CASSMPLEVSPLHF.

The chain joins TRBV12-3 or TRBV12-4 to TRBJ1-2, with a tentative D call TRBD1 (5 bases). The length of the CDR3 is 12 residues. Trimming pared 3 bases from V and 12 bases from J, leaving 14 bases between. The CDR3, as DNA: TGTGCCAGCAGTTTGCGGGGGATACGGAACACCTTC. This sequence encodes CASSLRGIRNTF.

This clone occurred a few times. The V call is TRBV2, the J call TRBJ1-2; TRBD1 is a possible D gene (6 bases). Germline V lookup: CDR1 SNHLY, CDR2 FYNNEI. Trimming removed 6 bases at V and 4 bases at J, with 18 bases between. The CDR3 runs to 15 residues. CDR3 DNA: TGTGCCAGCAGCGCGGAGGACAGTCCAATCTATGGCTACACCTTC. This encodes CASSAEDSPIYGYTF. The variable domain in full, completed from reference TRBV2 and TRBJ1-2, reads EPEVTQTPSHQVTQMGQEVILRCVPISNHLYFYWYRQILGQKVEFLVSFYNNEISEKSEIFDDQFSVERPDGSNFTLKIRSTKLEDSAMYFCASSAEDSPIYGYTFGSGTRLTVV.

The V and J genes are TRBV18 and TRBJ2-1; the match to TRBD2 covers 8 bases. This CDR3 has 15 residues. Per germline, CDR1 KGHSH and CDR2 LQKENI. J was trimmed by 4 bases and V by 3 bases; bases with no gene match: 5. The chain's CDR3 is CASSPPGLVYNEQFF. The CDR3 nucleotides read TGTGCCAGCTCACCTCCGGGACTAGTGTACAATGAGCAGTTCTTC.

The V gene is TRBV29-1, the J gene TRBJ2-7; possible D gene TRBD2, 6 bases. There are 13 residues in the CDR3. V was trimmed by 5 bases and J by 3 bases, leaving 14 bases between them. Germline values: CDR1 SQVTM, CDR2 ANQGSEA. The CDR3 DNA sequence: TGCAGCGTTTCTCGGGGGATGGGCTACGAGCAGTACTTC. Translated: CSVSRGMGYEQYF.

The CDR3, as DNA: TGTGCCAGCAGCAGGGGTCAGAACCAAGAGACCCAGTACTTC. Its protein is CASSRGQNQETQYF. The V call is TRBV5-4, the J call TRBJ2-5; weak D call: TRBD1 (5 bases). CDR1 is SGHNT and CDR2 is YYREEE in the germline V gene (reference sequence). The length of the CDR3 is 14 residues. The ends were cut back, 4 bases at V and 0 bases at J, with 10 bases in the middle.

This clone was detected only once. The rearrangement uses TRBV18 and TRBJ2-7; a possible D gene is TRBD2 (5 bases). Trimming shortened V by 3 bases and J by 3 bases, and 9 bases separated the two germline ends. CDR1 is KGHSH and CDR2 is LQKENI in the germline V gene. CDR3 length: 13 residues. CDR3 amino acids: CASSPPGNYEQYF. The CDR3 DNA reads as TGTGCCAGCTCACCCCCCGGGAACTACGAGCAGTACTTC. Variable domain in full (rest from reference TRBV18 and TRBJ2-7): NAGVMQNPRHLVRRRGQEARLRCSPMKGHSHVYWYRQLPEEGLKFMVYLQKENIIDESGMPKERFSAEFPKEGPSILRIQQVVRGDSAAYFCASSPPGNYEQYFGPGTRLTVT.

The rearrangement links TRBV24-1 to TRBJ2-2; the D is unclear. Deletions cut 0 bases from V and 3 bases from J, with 7 bases between. Germline CDR1 is KGHDR and CDR2 is SFDVKD. The CDR3 length is 15 residues. CDR3 protein: CATSDLGPYTGELFF. The CDR3 DNA reads TGTGCCACCAGTGATTTGGGCCCGTACACCGGGGAGCTGTTTTTT.

The chain recombines TRBV2 with TRBJ2-2; no clear D. The V gene's germline CDR1 is SNHLY and CDR2 FYNNEI. The length of the CDR3 is 14 residues. V shed 9 bases and J shed 1 base, with 12 bases lying between them. CDR3 nucleotide sequence: TGTGCCAGTGGCTCAAATGGGAACACCGGGGAGCTGTTTTTT. Encoded protein: CASGSNGNTGELFF.